This TCR beta chain was captured in a study of human T cells and chemical hapten exposure. The V end was cut by 7 bases, the J end by 2 bases, with 17 bases between. Germline CDR1 reads GTSNPN; CDR2 reads SVGIG (reference sequence). The CDR3 has 14 residues. The time point here: patch test 1, 2 weeks after DPC sensitization. Described treatment: therapeutic diphenylcyclopropenone sensitization with weekly scalp DPC. Before extraction, the whole blood was not fractionated, and total RNA was taken from it. This clonotype was found many times. What it recognizes is unknown. Study-wide points: With regard to DPC sensitization, TCRs above 1 in 1000 frequency did not change. Expanded TCRs clustered into significantly more large CDR3 similarity groups than controls, the analysis revealed.

Each CDR3 protein is one row after TCRdb ran MiXCR on the RACE reads. There are approximately 110,000 distinct CDR3 sequences in the sample; roughly 9.6% occur only once, and roughly 3.2% lies in the top ten. The chain uses TRBV30 and TRBJ1-2, with no clear D. The source is a woman aged 40 to 49 with alopecia areata. Some clones in this sample may be carry-over from other donors' samples. The material was whole blood, obtained in connection with sensitization to the hapten diphenylcyclopropenone (DPC). The CDR3 bases are TGTGCCTACCACCTATGGACCGCGAACTATGGCTACACCTTC. This sequence encodes CAYHLWTANYGYTF.